This T cell receptor (beta chain) derives from a study of blood T cell repertoires in COVID-19. Study details: Acute and convalescent COVID-19 samples came from the United States, Italy and Spain.

TCRdb's copy holds only in-frame clones and misses some; the assay was immunoSEQ multiplex PCR. The sample has some 200,000 clones; approximately 84% are singletons. This receptor was taken from a man at least 80 years old with acute or convalescent COVID-19. Sequencing was carried out using peripheral blood.

CDR3 nucleotide sequence: TGTGCCAGCAGCCACTCCCTTGCGGGGTCTAAAAATGAGCAGTTCTTC. Translating gives CASSHSLAGSKNEQFF. The V gene is TRBV5-4, the J gene TRBJ2-1; D might be TRBD2 (6 bases). Trimming removed 4 bases at V and 7 bases at J, with 21 bases between. This CDR3 spans 16 amino acids. Germline-derived CDR1 and CDR2 are SGHNT and YYREEE (reference sequence).